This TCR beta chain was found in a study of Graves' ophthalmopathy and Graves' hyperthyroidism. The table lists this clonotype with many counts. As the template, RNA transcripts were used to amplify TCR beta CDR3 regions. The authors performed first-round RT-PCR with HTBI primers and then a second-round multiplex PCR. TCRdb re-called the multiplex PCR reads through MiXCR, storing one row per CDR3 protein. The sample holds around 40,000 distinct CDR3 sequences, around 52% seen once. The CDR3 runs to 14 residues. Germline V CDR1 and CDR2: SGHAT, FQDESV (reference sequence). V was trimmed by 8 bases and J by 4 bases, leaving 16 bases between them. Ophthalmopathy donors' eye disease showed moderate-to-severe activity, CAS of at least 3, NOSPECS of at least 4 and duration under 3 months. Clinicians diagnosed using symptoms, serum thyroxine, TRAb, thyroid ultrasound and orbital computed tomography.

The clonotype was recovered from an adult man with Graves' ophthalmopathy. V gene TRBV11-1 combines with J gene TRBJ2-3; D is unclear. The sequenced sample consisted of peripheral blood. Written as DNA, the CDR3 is TGTGCCAGCGGACCAAATTTAAGCTCAGATACGCAGTATTTT. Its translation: CASGPNLSSDTQYF.